Included here is one TCR beta chain sequence, with context. Its specificity is not known. The method was immunoSEQ multiplex PCR; TCRdb's version includes in-frame clones alone and lacks a portion of them. The table has roughly 170,000 clones, 90% to 95% seen once. This entry belongs to a study of T cell responses to AZD1222 COVID-19 vaccine. Study results and limitations: Sampling that yielded the repertoires occurred only after the peak T cell response. The donors showed a predominance of white British ancestry and of females, with possible underestimation of clonal diversity. Elevations in Spike-specific TCR breadth and depth followed administration of two AZD1222 doses. Of spike-specific TCRs, nearly half reportedly target regions left unmutated in variants.

The CDR3 is made up of 17 amino acids. Germline V lookup: CDR1 LGHNA, CDR2 YSLEER. Trimming removed 5 bases from V and 1 base from J, with 20 bases in between. This sequence joins TRBV4-3 and TRBJ1-2; maybe TRBD1 (5 bases). The source was peripheral blood, collected 28 days after the second AZD1222 dose. This clonotype was sampled from an adult who received the AZD1222 COVID-19 vaccine. The CDR3 coding sequence is TGCGCCAGCAGCAGGTCGAGGGGAAGGGGAGATAACTATGGCTACACCTTC. This gives the protein CASSRSRGRGDNYGYTF.